What follows are 3 T cell receptor beta chains derived from one specimen sequenced in a study of metastatic and nonmetastatic thyroid tumors. TCRdb redid the clone calls on the PCR reads using MiXCR. Among 30,000 to 35,000 clones listed, around 20% were seen once. Patients had received no treatment of any kind before thyroid surgery. The specimen sequenced was blood. These receptors came from a female donor with papillary thyroid cancer or a benign thyroid nodule (not recorded which). Some clones in this sample may be carry-over from other donors' samples.

The chain joins TRBV30 to TRBJ1-2, with no clear D. Trimming stripped 5 bases from V and 7 bases from J, with 14 bases between. The CDR3 contains 12 residues. Per the germline V gene, CDR1 is GTSNPN and CDR2 is SVGIG (reference sequence). The CDR3 DNA sequence: TGTGCCTGGTCCAGGACCGTGAGTGGCTACACCTTC. It specifies CAWSRTVSGYTF.

In its sample, this clone was seen a few times. This may arise from a read error, as a much more abundant clone is one base away. V is TRBV6-5 and J is TRBJ1-6; 11 nucleotides align to TRBD1. The CDR3 is 18 residues long. Germline CDR1 is MNHEY and CDR2 is SVGAGI. Trimming removed 5 bases from V and 0 bases from J; junction bases left unmatched: 6. CDR3 in DNA: TGTGCCAGCAGTCCACGGGACAGGGGGGACTCCTATAATTCACCCCTCCACTTT. Protein sequence: CASSPRDRGDSYNSPLHF.

This clone was picked up one time. This chain uses TRBV30 with TRBJ1-2; weak D call: TRBD1 (5 bases). Trimming removed 4 bases from V and 8 bases from J, with 17 bases in between. Germline CDR1 is GTSNPN and CDR2 is SVGIG (reference sequence). The CDR3 has 13 amino acids. The CDR3 here is CAWTPEGVRGYTF. The CDR3, as DNA: TGTGCCTGGACTCCGGAAGGGGTCCGGGGCTACACCTTC.